Presented here are 20 T cell receptor beta chains from one specimen sequenced in a study of identifying expanded T cells in peripheral blood. Using immunoSEQ multiplex PCR, the repertoire was profiled, and TCRdb retains in-frame clones only, with some absent. This sample has about 130,000 clones, with 80% to 90% found just once. Sequencing used blood. All receptors come from a person aged 18 to 75 in good health.

CDR3 DNA sequence: TGTGCCAGCAGCACAGCCCCGGCGGTGGCTAGCACAGATACGCAGTATTTT. Protein sequence: CASSTAPAVASTDTQYF. This chain connects TRBV5-6 to TRBJ2-3; D is ambiguous. V lost 4 bases and J lost 0, with 18 bases in between. CDR1 is SGHDT and CDR2 is YYEEEE in the germline V gene. The CDR3 consists of 17 residues.

The CDR3: CASSRDSSYEQYF. The CDR3 bases are TGTGCCAGCTCCCGGGACAGCTCCTACGAGCAGTACTTC. The chain links TRBV18 to TRBJ2-7; 7 bases are a match to TRBD1. The CDR3 has 13 residues. Germline V gene sequence: CDR1 KGHSH, CDR2 LQKENI. V shed 6 bases and J 0 bases; nucleotides not matched to a gene: 2.

The rearrangement uses TRBV18 and TRBJ2-2; 7 nucleotides line up with TRBD2. Germline CDR1 KGHSH, CDR2 LQKENI. V dropped 4 bases and J dropped 1; count of bases not matched to a gene: 3. The CDR3 totals 15 residues. The CDR3 loop reads CASSLTSENTGELFF. For the CDR3, the DNA is TGTGCCAGCTCACTCACTAGCGAGAACACCGGGGAGCTGTTTTTT. Looking up the rest from reference TRBV18 and TRBJ2-2 gives the full variable domain: NAGVMQNPRHLVRRRGQEARLRCSPMKGHSHVYWYRQLPEEGLKFMVYLQKENIIDESGMPKERFSAEFPKEGPSILRIQQVVRGDSAAYFCASSLTSENTGELFFGEGSRLTVL.

The rearrangement joins TRBV28 to TRBJ1-5; TRBD1 is a possible D gene (5 bases). CDR3 length: 15 residues. The germline V gene encodes CDR1 MDHEN and CDR2 SYDVKM. V lost 5 bases and J 5 bases, leaving 16 bases between the germline ends. This CDR3 is CASSPWGGEDQPQHF. CDR3 nucleotide sequence: TGTGCCAGCAGTCCTTGGGGGGGGGAGGATCAGCCCCAGCATTTT.

This rearrangement joins TRBV5-1 to TRBJ1-2; D not certain. The germline V and J ends were trimmed by 5 bases and 3 bases, with 11 bases remaining between them. The CDR3 length is 13 residues. CDR1 and CDR2 (germline): SGHRS, YFSETQ. Here the CDR3 DNA reads TGCGCCAGCAGTACCAGATTGGACTATGGCTACACCTTC. Residues: CASSTRLDYGYTF.

This sequence joins TRBV18 and TRBJ2-1; either TRBD1 or TRBD2 may supply D (5 bases each). CDR3 length: 13 residues. The V gene's germline CDR1 is KGHSH and CDR2 LQKENI. The ends were cut back, 4 bases at V and 9 bases at J, with 13 bases in the middle. The CDR3 DNA sequence: TGTGCCAGCTCACGACGAGGGGATGCTGAGCAGTTCTTC. Translated: CASSRRGDAEQFF.

The J gene is TRBJ2-7, the V gene TRBV7-8, with TRBD1 matching over 7 bases. The V and J ends lost 5 bases and 7 bases, in that order; junction bases with no gene match: 11. The CDR3 is made up of 14 amino acids. The germline V gene encodes CDR1 SGHVS and CDR2 FQNEAQ. The CDR3 loop reads CASSLPKGAREQYF. CDR3 coding DNA: TGTGCCAGCAGCCTACCCAAGGGGGCGAGGGAGCAGTACTTC.

The chain couples TRBV14 to TRBJ2-1, with 16 positions matching TRBD2. Germline values: CDR1 SGHDN, CDR2 FVKESK. The CDR3 totals 17 residues. The V and J ends lost 2 bases and 8 bases, in that order; junction bases with no gene match: 6. Written as DNA, the CDR3 is TGTGCCAGCAGCCAACCTCCGGGACTAGCGGGGGGGGATGAGCAGTTCTTC. It specifies CASSQPPGLAGGDEQFF.

The chain carries TRBV18 and TRBJ2-7, with D hard to call. V was pared by 0 bases and J by 3 bases, with 12 bases between. The length of the CDR3 is 15 residues. The germline CDR1 and CDR2 sequences are KGHSH and LQKENI. The CDR3 is CASSPPGLGLYEQYF. CDR3 nucleotides: TGTGCCAGCTCACCACCTGGGTTAGGGCTCTACGAGCAGTACTTC.

The rearrangement joins TRBV7-9 to TRBJ2-1; perhaps D is TRBD1 or TRBD2 (5 bases each). The CDR3 covers 15 residues. Germline loops: CDR1 SEHNR, CDR2 FQNEAQ (reference sequence). V gave up 5 bases and J gave up 8 bases, with 19 bases separating them. CDR3 in amino acids: CASSHTGTDGYEQFF. For the CDR3, the DNA is TGTGCCAGCAGCCATACCGGGACGGATGGCTATGAGCAGTTCTTC.

The chain carries TRBV15 and TRBJ2-1; 10 nucleotides line up with TRBD1. CDR3 length: 15 residues. The germline gives CDR1 LNHNV, CDR2 YYDKDF (reference sequence). Germline trimming cut 2 bases from V and 7 bases from J; bases unmatched to any gene: 5. The CDR3 DNA is TGTGCCACCAGCAGAAAACCGGGACAGGGGAATGAGCAGTTCTTC. Its protein product is CATSRKPGQGNEQFF.

The gene calls are TRBV7-9 and TRBJ1-3; unclear D gene. The germline CDR1 and CDR2 sequences are SEHNR and FQNEAQ (reference sequence). Trimming cost V 2 bases and J 8 bases, with 10 bases left between them. This CDR3 is built from 13 residues. CDR3 region: CASSLRQVDTIYF. Here the CDR3 DNA reads TGTGCCAGCAGCTTAAGGCAGGTGGACACCATATATTTT.

The gene calls are TRBV5-6 and TRBJ1-6; TRBD1 might be the D (5 bases). V was clipped by 3 bases and J by 10 bases, with 8 bases between them. This CDR3 contains 12 residues. Looked up from germline, CDR1 is SGHDT and CDR2 is YYEEEE. CDR3 nucleotide sequence: TGTGCCAGCAGCTCTCGGGGGTCACCCCTCCACTTT. Translated, it gives CASSSRGSPLHF.

The chain employs TRBV11-2 and TRBJ2-3; TRBD1 might be the D (6 bases). V was shortened by 2 bases and J by 8 bases, with 8 bases between the two germline ends. Germline V gene lookup returns CDR1 SGHAT and CDR2 FQNNGV. The CDR3 is made up of 12 amino acids. The CDR3 loop is CASSLLGGTQYF. The CDR3 nucleotides are TGTGCCAGCAGCTTATTAGGGGGTACGCAGTATTTT.

This sequence joins TRBV7-3 and TRBJ2-7; D remains ambiguous. The CDR3 has 15 residues. The germline V gene encodes CDR1 SGHTA and CDR2 FQGTGA. Trimming removed 0 bases at V and 0 bases at J, with 9 bases between. The CDR3, as DNA: TGTGCCAGCAGCTTAACGGCAGAGTTCTCCTACGAGCAGTACTTC. It codes for CASSLTAEFSYEQYF.

V gene TRBV5-1 combines with J gene TRBJ2-2; D gene ambiguous. The germline V and J ends were trimmed by 3 bases and 1 base, with 13 bases remaining between them. This CDR3 is 16 amino acids long. In germline, CDR1 is SGHRS, CDR2 YFSETQ. The CDR3 is CASSSAERQNTGELFF. The CDR3 bases are TGCGCCAGCAGCTCGGCGGAGCGACAGAACACCGGGGAGCTGTTTTTT.

The V and J genes are TRBV29-1 and TRBJ1-4, with D perhaps matching TRBD1 (5 bases). CDR3 size: 11 residues. The germline gives CDR1 SQVTM, CDR2 ANQGSEA. Between the trimmed V and J ends, which lost 3 bases and 7 bases, there was a span of 6 bases. CDR3 in DNA: TGCAGCGTTGATACAGGTGAAAAACTGTTTTTT. This sequence encodes CSVDTGEKLFF. The full variable domain, its missing parts supplied by reference TRBV29-1 and TRBJ1-4, is SAVISQKPSRDICQRGTSLTIQCQVDSQVTMMFWYRQQPGQSLTLIATANQGSEATYESGFVIDKFPISRPNLTFSTLTVSNMSPEDSSIYLCSVDTGEKLFFGSGTQLSVL.

V and J are TRBV18 and TRBJ1-5; 7 nucleotides match TRBD1. The CDR3 extends over 14 amino acids. Germline CDR1 and CDR2: KGHSH and LQKENI. Unmatched junction bases numbered 3, after V lost 4 bases and J lost 3 bases. The CDR3 loop is CASSQDRVNQPQHF. The CDR3, as DNA: TGTGCCAGCTCACAAGACAGGGTCAATCAGCCCCAGCATTTT.

This clone was picked up a small number of times. The chain couples TRBV29-1 to TRBJ1-2; no reliable D call. Trimming pared 7 bases from V and 2 bases from J, leaving 17 bases between. Germline V CDR1 and CDR2: SQVTM, ANQGSEA. This CDR3 comprises 14 residues. The CDR3 nucleotides read TGCAGCGCCTTACCTGGCGCAGAGAACTATGGCTACACCTTC. Translation: CSALPGAENYGYTF.

The V call is TRBV5-1, the J call TRBJ2-1, with D perhaps TRBD2 (7 bases). This CDR3 contains 17 residues. The V gene lost 4 bases and the J gene lost 0 bases, with 17 bases spanning the gap. In germline, CDR1 is SGHRS, CDR2 YFSETQ. CDR3 nucleotides: TGCGCCAGCAGCCCGGGACACGGGGGGTCCTCCTACAATGAGCAGTTCTTC. Translation: CASSPGHGGSSYNEQFF.